This passage covers 12 T cell receptor beta chains from one sample sequenced in a study of blood T cell repertoires in COVID-19. TCRdb's copy holds only in-frame clones and misses some; the assay was immunoSEQ multiplex PCR. The table lists under 450,000 clones, 70% to 90% of them singletons. The sample comprised peripheral blood. The receptors were gathered from a woman aged 40 to 50 with COVID-19, enrolled during active disease.

The J gene is TRBJ1-5, the V gene TRBV20-1; a weak D match, TRBD1 (5 bases). Germline V CDR1 and CDR2: DFQATT, SNEGSKA (reference sequence). This CDR3 is built from 11 residues. V gave up 6 bases and J gave up 8 bases, with 11 bases separating them. CDR3 coding DNA: TGCAGTGCCCGCGGGGGAAAGCCCCAGCATTTT. Translated: CSARGGKPQHF.

The rearrangement uses TRBV2 and TRBJ1-1; perhaps TRBD1 as D (5 bases). The V end was cut by 6 bases, the J end by 3 bases, with 17 bases between. The germline gives CDR1 SNHLY, CDR2 FYNNEI. This CDR3 comprises 15 residues. CDR3 amino acids: CASRLDSGWYTEAFF. In DNA, the CDR3 is TGTGCCAGCAGGCTAGATTCAGGGTGGTACACTGAAGCTTTCTTT.

V and J are TRBV9 and TRBJ1-4, with 9 bases fitting TRBD1. J gave up 3 bases and V 4 bases, and 4 bases lay outside the gene matches. This CDR3 has 15 amino acids. CDR1 is SGDLS and CDR2 is YYNGEE in the germline V gene. CDR3 protein: CASSQGTGSNEKLFF. DNA of the CDR3: TGTGCCAGCAGCCAGGGGACAGGGTCTAATGAAAAACTGTTTTTT.

The V gene is TRBV19, the J gene TRBJ1-5, with D perhaps matching TRBD1 (5 bases). V was pared by 3 bases and J by 3 bases, with 15 bases between. The CDR3 has 16 residues. Germline V gene sequence: CDR1 LNHDA, CDR2 SQIVND (reference sequence). Here the CDR3 DNA reads TGTGCCAGTAGTATTGGGGGAGGCAGCAACAATCAGCCCCAGCATTTT. Translated, it gives CASSIGGGSNNQPQHF.

This rearrangement joins TRBV7-2 to TRBJ1-2, with D perhaps TRBD1 (5 bases). V was clipped by 0 bases and J by 7 bases, with 15 bases between them. Germline-derived CDR1 and CDR2 are SGHTA and FQGNSA. The CDR3 covers 15 residues. CDR3 bases: TGTGCCAGCAGCTTAGCTACCGGCAGGGTGACTGGCTACACCTTC. Its translation is CASSLATGRVTGYTF. Using reference TRBV7-2 and TRBJ1-2 for the parts outside the CDR3, the full variable domain is GAGVSQSPSNKVTEKGKDVELRCDPISGHTALYWYRQSLGQGLEFLIYFQGNSAPDKSGLPSDRFSAERTGGSVSTLTIQRTQQEDSAVYLCASSLATGRVTGYTFGSGTRLTVV.

This sequence joins TRBV2 and TRBJ1-2, with D possibly being TRBD1 (5 bases). CDR3 size: 15 residues. The V end lost 3 bases, the J end lost 6 bases, and 17 bases lay between the germline ends. Germline CDR1 reads SNHLY; CDR2 reads FYNNEI. CDR3 sequence (DNA): TGTGCCAGCAGTGATCGGGCAGGGTCTACTGATGGCTACACCTTC. Residues: CASSDRAGSTDGYTF.

V and J are TRBV5-1 and TRBJ2-2; TRBD1 is a possible D gene (6 bases). This CDR3 contains 15 residues. Per germline, CDR1 SGHRS and CDR2 YFSETQ. Trimming cost V 4 bases and J 3 bases, with 13 bases left between them. The CDR3 DNA reads TGCGCCAGCAGCCTGACAGGTGGTTACACCGGGGAGCTGTTTTTT. Translation: CASSLTGGYTGELFF.

The chain couples TRBV5-8 to TRBJ1-2; TRBD1 matches 8 bases. The ends lost 1 base at V and 8 bases at J; junction bases unmatched: 4. The germline V gene has CDR1 SGHTS and CDR2 YDEGEE. This CDR3 is built from 13 residues. CDR3 in amino acids: CASSLQGARGYTF. The CDR3 DNA reads as TGTGCCAGCAGCTTGCAGGGGGCGCGGGGCTACACCTTC.

This clone was seen only once. CDR3 nucleotide sequence: TGTGCCAGCAGCGTAGGCCGGGGCTCCTACGAGCAGTACTTC. Protein product: CASSVGRGSYEQYF. This sequence joins TRBV9 and TRBJ2-7; possibly TRBD2 for D (5 bases). The CDR3 contains 14 residues. Trimming cost V 0 bases and J 0 bases, with 7 bases left between them. CDR1 is SGDLS and CDR2 is YYNGEE in the germline V gene.

V is TRBV27 and J is TRBJ1-2, with D tentatively TRBD1 (6 bases). Looked up from germline, CDR1 is MNHEY and CDR2 is SMNVEV (reference sequence). This CDR3 has 12 residues. Trimming left V 5 bases short and J 9 bases short, with 13 bases between. The CDR3 loop reads CASSEGQKSYTF. The CDR3 DNA reads as TGTGCCAGCAGTGAAGGACAGAAAAGCTACACCTTC.

The sample holds a few counts of this clone. The rearrangement joins TRBV6-4 to TRBJ1-2; D is possibly TRBD1 (6 bases). The ends were cut back, 0 bases at V and 4 bases at J, with 12 bases in the middle. The CDR3 length is 15 residues. Looked up from germline, CDR1 is MRHNA and CDR2 is SNTAGT. The CDR3, as DNA: TGTGCCAGCAGTGACTCGGCAGGGGTCGGCTATGGCTACACCTTC. Translation: CASSDSAGVGYGYTF.

The chain couples TRBV5-6 to TRBJ1-2, with 9 positions matching TRBD1. This CDR3 is built from 18 residues. Germline V gene lookup returns CDR1 SGHDT and CDR2 YYEEEE. J was trimmed by 4 bases and V by 0 bases; bases with no gene match: 13. The CDR3 sequence: CASSLANIQGALSYGYTF. The CDR3 bases are TGTGCCAGCAGCTTGGCCAACATACAGGGGGCATTGAGCTATGGCTACACCTTC.